Listed below are T cell receptor beta chains from one sample, sequenced in a study of identical twins. TCRdb processed the 5' RACE reads anew with MiXCR; each CDR3 protein has one entry. The sample comprises roughly 200,000 distinct CDR3 sequences, 15% of which are singletons, and 35% to 45% rests with the top ten. These data were also reused for a study on T cells expressing NK-cell markers.

Sequenced: CD8+ T cells sorted from blood. The receptors were sampled from a woman aged 18-29 years in good health. Each CDR3 is given with its conserved first and last residue. The D gene is left open where the match is weak. Clone size is not always given. Where it is, it says once, few, many or a class for expanded clones.

size	D	V	J	DNA	CDR3
-	-	TRBV5-1	TRBJ2-7	TGCGCCAGCAGCTTGGAGGTAGCCGGTTCCTACGAGCAGTACTTC	CASSLEVAGSYEQYF
few	TRBD2	TRBV3-1	TRBJ2-3	TGTGCCAGCAGCTTACTAGCGGGGGGAGACGATACGCAGTATTTT	CASSLLAGGDDTQYF
-	-	TRBV11-2	TRBJ2-3	TGTGCCAGCAGCTCGGGACTTCCAGATACGCAGTATTTT	CASSSGLPDTQYF
-	-	TRBV12-3/TRBV12-4	TRBJ2-2	TGTGCCAGCAGCCCCCTAACGAACACCGGGGAGCTGTTTTTT	CASSPLTNTGELFF
-	-	TRBV11-2	TRBJ1-2	TGTGCCAGCAGCTTTAACGCGTATGGCTACACCTTC	CASSFNAYGYTF
-	-	TRBV5-1	TRBJ2-1	TGCGCCAGCAGCTGGGACTCTCACAATGAGCAGTTCTTC	CASSWDSHNEQFF
-	-	TRBV27	TRBJ2-1	TGTGCCAGCAGTTTGAGTTTTGGGGGAGGTGAGCAGTTCTTC	CASSLSFGGGEQFF
-	-	TRBV5-1	TRBJ2-1	TGCGCCAGCAGCTTAAATCCTGTTGAGCAGTTCTTC	CASSLNPVEQFF
few	-	TRBV5-1	TRBJ2-2	TGCGCCAGCAGCTTGGCGTCTGCCGGGGAGCTGTTTTTT	CASSLASAGELFF
-	-	TRBV29-1	TRBJ2-1	TGCAGCGCCCCTGCTAGCGAATCCTACAATGAGCAGTTCTTC	CSAPASESYNEQFF
many	-	TRBV12-3/TRBV12-4	TRBJ2-7	TGTGCCAGCAGTTTCGTAGACAACGAGCAGTACTTC	CASSFVDNEQYF
-	-	TRBV5-5	TRBJ2-7	TGTGCCAGCACCCCCGCCCAGGCGGATGGTACCTACGAGCAGTACTTC	CASTPAQADGTYEQYF
few	TRBD2	TRBV9	TRBJ2-3	TGTGCCAGCAGCGCCTCCGGGACTAGCACAAGCACAGATACGCAGTATTTT	CASSASGTSTSTDTQYF
-	TRBD1	TRBV4-3	TRBJ2-7	TGCGCCAGCAGCCAAGATTTGGGGGACAGGGGTTACGAGCAGTACTTC	CASSQDLGDRGYEQYF
many	-	TRBV5-1	TRBJ2-7	TGTGCCAGCAGCTCGGACAGCTACGAGCAGTACTTC	CASSSDSYEQYF
-	-	TRBV7-6	TRBJ2-3	TGTGCCAGCAGCTTAGGTGCAGGATCTTCGACCCCGACTAGCACAGATACGCAGTATTTT	CASSLGAGSSTPTSTDTQYF
few	-	TRBV10-2	TRBJ2-1	TGCGCCAGCAGTCGCCGTGATGAGCAGTTCTTC	CASSRRDEQFF
few	TRBD2	TRBV5-6	TRBJ2-7	TGTGCCAGCAGCCAAACTAGCGGGAGTCCCTACGAGCAGTACTTC	CASSQTSGSPYEQYF
-	-	TRBV7-9	TRBJ2-1	TGTGCCAGCAGCCCCGGGGGAGCCTCCAATGAGCAGTTCTTC	CASSPGGASNEQFF
-	-	TRBV5-1	TRBJ2-1	TGCGCCAGCAGCTTGAGTGCCGGGTCTACCTTCTACAATGAGCAGTTCTTC	CASSLSAGSTFYNEQFF
-	-	TRBV6-5	TRBJ1-1	TGTGCCAGCACCTCCAACACTGAAGCTTTCTTT	CASTSNTEAFF
-	TRBD2	TRBV27	TRBJ2-1	TGTGCCAGCAGTTTGTCTGGGCTAGCGGGTAATGAGCAGTTCTTC	CASSLSGLAGNEQFF
-	-	TRBV7-3	TRBJ2-3	TGTGCCAGCAGCATAGGGGATGTAGGCACAGATACGCAGTATTTT	CASSIGDVGTDTQYF
few	-	TRBV20-1	TRBJ1-4	TGCGCGCTAGGTGATGGGGCAACTAATGAAAAACTGTTTTTT	CALGDGATNEKLFF
few	-	TRBV4-2	TRBJ2-5	TGTGCCAGCAGCCAAGACAAGGGGGTTCGGCAAGAGACCCAGTACTTC	CASSQDKGVRQETQYF
many	-	TRBV12-3/TRBV12-4	TRBJ2-2	TGTGCCAGCAGTTCCCCCGGGACCGGGGAGCTGTTTTTT	CASSSPGTGELFF
many	-	TRBV10-3	TRBJ1-5	TGTGCCATCAGTGAGTCGGGGGGGAAAAATCAGCCCCAGCATTTT	CAISESGGKNQPQHF
few	-	TRBV15	TRBJ1-4	TGTGCCACCAGCAGAGGAGACAGTAATGAAAAACTGTTTTTT	CATSRGDSNEKLFF
-	-	TRBV7-9	TRBJ2-3	TGTGCCAGCAGCTTTCTGCCAGGGATGGGAAATACGCAGTATTTT	CASSFLPGMGNTQYF
-	-	TRBV11-1	TRBJ2-1	TGTGCCAGCAGCCCACCCTGGGGGCTCCCCGCTGAGCAGTTCTTC	CASSPPWGLPAEQFF
few	TRBD1	TRBV2	TRBJ2-7	TGTGCCAGCAAGGACAGGGGGCGACTTTACGAGCAGTACTTC	CASKDRGRLYEQYF